The clone carrying this TCR beta chain was counted a few times. The entry originates in a study of blood T cells in healthy people across ages. Trimming took off 2 bases at V and 7 bases at J, with 8 bases between the two ends. The CDR3 contains 12 residues. Germline V gene data show CDR1 as MRHNA and CDR2 as SNTAGT. A second about 7 to 12 cycle PCR used barcoded and J-beta primers. One entry per CDR3 protein, called by TCRdb with MiXCR from the 5' RACE reads. Here the sample spans about 1.6 million distinct CDR3 sequences, about 31% being singletons. Sequenced input: blood. The chain employs TRBV6-4 and TRBJ1-2; a possible D gene is TRBD1 (6 bases). The TCR originated in a woman aged 25 to 39 in good health. Here the CDR3 DNA reads TGTGCCAGCAGTGACGGGGGCTCTGGCTACACCTTC. As protein: CASSDGGSGYTF.